The source of this T cell receptor (beta chain) is a study of blood T cell repertoires in COVID-19. As for the study in general: Sources were T cells, B-cell-depleted T cells, or PBMCs; the material itself was cDNA or gDNA.

Some clones are missing from TCRdb's copy, which holds only in-frame ones; the method was immunoSEQ multiplex PCR. The sample gives 50,000 to 75,000 clones, roughly nine tenths of which show up once; 5.1% is in the top ten. CDR3 length: 16 amino acids. V shed 3 bases and J 7 bases; nucleotides not matched to a gene: 5. Germline CDR1 and CDR2: LGHNA and YSLEER. The sequencing input was peripheral blood. V and J are TRBV4-3 and TRBJ1-6; 11 bases map to TRBD1. The source of this sequence is a man older than 75 in a cohort sampled during active COVID-19. CDR3 sequence (DNA): TGCGCCAGCAGCCAGGACCGGGACAGGGGGAATTCACCCCTCCACTTT. Amino acid sequence: CASSQDRDRGNSPLHF.